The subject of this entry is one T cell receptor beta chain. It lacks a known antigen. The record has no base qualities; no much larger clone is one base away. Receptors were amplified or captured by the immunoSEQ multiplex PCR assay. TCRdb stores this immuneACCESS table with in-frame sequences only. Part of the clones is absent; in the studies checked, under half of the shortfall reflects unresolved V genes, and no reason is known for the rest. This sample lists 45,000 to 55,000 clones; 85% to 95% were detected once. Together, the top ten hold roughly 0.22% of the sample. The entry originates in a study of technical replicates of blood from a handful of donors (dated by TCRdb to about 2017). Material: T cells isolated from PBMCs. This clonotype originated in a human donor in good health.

The nucleotide sequence reads as follows: TGTGCCAGCAGCTCCGGGACAGGGCCGGACGAGCAGTACTTC. The encoded protein is CASSSGTGPDEQYF. The chain joins TRBV7-6 to TRBJ2-7, with 9 middle bases fitting TRBD1. From its cysteine to its phenylalanine, the CDR3 spans 14 amino acids. The entry retains the CDR3 DNA only, 42 bases that are in frame from base 1. The germline V gene specifies SGHVS as CDR1 and FNYEAQ as CDR2. Compared with germline, V lacks 4 bases and J lacks 5 bases; bases without a gene match: 6. Joined to the reference TRBV7-6 and TRBJ2-7 proteins, this CDR3 gives the full variable domain: GAGVSQSPRYKVTKRGQDVALRCDPISGHVSLYWYRQALGQGPEFLTYFNYEAQQDKSGLPNDRFSAERPEGSISTLTIQRTEQRDSAMYRCASSSGTGPDEQYFGPGTRLTVT.